This T cell receptor (beta chain) stems from a study of vaccination and CD4 T cells after COVID-19. Treatment reported: roughly 10-day PBMC culture with coronavirus spike peptide pools or control peptides (ViraFEST assay). TCRs were sequenced by ViraFEST after antigen-specific T cells had been expanded with peptide pools. A word on this clonotype: Its antigen is unidentified.

V lost 5 bases, J lost 0 bases, and 11 bases stayed unmatched. The CDR3 extends over 18 amino acids. The Oncomine TCR Beta short-read assay generated sequence data from the DNA of cultured CD4+ T cells. TCRdb called the PCR reads again in MiXCR, with one record for every CDR3 protein. Of about 16,000 distinct CDR3 sequences in the sample, approximately 40% were seen once. V and J are TRBV12-3 or TRBV12-4 and TRBJ1-5; 9 nucleotides align to TRBD1. Sequencing used CD4+ T cells from blood, cultured in vitro, obtained before SARS-CoV-2 vaccination. The receptor was isolated from a human donor who received a COVID-19 vaccine. This CDR3 is CASSPNRGRVGSNQPQHF. The CDR3, as DNA: TGTGCCAGCAGTCCTAACAGGGGGCGCGTCGGTAGCAATCAGCCCCAGCATTTT.